A selection of T cell receptor beta chains follows, all from one sample in a study of T cell responses to AZD1222 COVID-19 vaccine. Repertoires were generated with immunoSEQ multiplex PCR, while TCRdb's copy carries only in-frame clones and drops some. The sample carries some 71,000 clones, roughly nine tenths recorded once. The material was peripheral blood, obtained 28 days after the second AZD1222 dose. The receptors were gathered from an adult who received the AZD1222 COVID-19 vaccine. Each CDR3 is given with its conserved first and last residue. A D gene is named only where the DNA matches it firmly. Part of the rows lack a size; the others show once, few, many or a class for expanded clones.

d_gene | abundance | j_gene | v_gene | CDR3aa | CDR3nt
- | - | TRBJ2-5 | TRBV30 | CASAWDLTQETQYF | TGTGCCTCTGCCTGGGATTTAACTCAAGAGACCCAGTACTTC
- | - | TRBJ1-5 | TRBV12-5 | CASGRDSWMRGVQPQHF | TGTGCTAGTGGTCGTGACAGCTGGATGAGGGGAGTTCAGCCCCAGCATTTT
- | - | TRBJ2-6 | TRBV19 | CATTQDYLPGANVLTF | TGTGCCACTACCCAGGACTATCTCCCTGGGGCCAACGTCCTGACTTTC
- | - | TRBJ1-1 | TRBV29-1 | CSVLNTGNTEAFF | TGCAGCGTTCTTAACACAGGGAACACTGAAGCTTTCTTT
- | - | TRBJ1-2 | TRBV7-9 | CASHSRGDYGYTF | TGTGCCAGCCATTCCAGGGGAGACTATGGCTACACCTTC
TRBD1 | - | TRBJ1-5 | TRBV2 | CASVGQGAGQPQHF | TGTGCCAGCGTCGGACAGGGGGCAGGACAGCCCCAGCATTTT
TRBD2 | - | TRBJ2-1 | TRBV9 | CASSGRRRGWDEQFF | TGTGCCAGCAGCGGCCGGAGGCGGGGGTGGGATGAGCAGTTCTTC
- | once | TRBJ2-7 | TRBV12-3/TRBV12-4 | CASSLGGTYEQYF | TGTGCCAGCAGTTTAGGTGGCACCTACGAGCAGTACTTC
TRBD1 | - | TRBJ2-2 | TRBV27 | CASSTPGQGNGELFF | TGTGCCAGCAGTACACCGGGACAGGGGAACGGGGAGCTGTTTTTT
- | - | TRBJ2-2 | TRBV7-8 | CASSLYLSGPLEGELFF | TGTGCCAGCAGCCTATACCTCTCCGGGCCCCTTGAAGGGGAGCTGTTTTTT
- | - | TRBJ1-1 | TRBV18 | CASSPFSIARTRTNEAFF | TGTGCCAGCTCACCGTTTTCTATTGCCCGGACCAGGACAAATGAAGCTTTCTTT
- | - | TRBJ1-4 | TRBV7-2 | CASSLARGEKLFF | TGTGCCAGCAGCTTAGCGCGTGGTGAAAAACTGTTTTTT
- | - | TRBJ2-5 | TRBV3-1/TRBV3-2 | CASSQGGLYPRETQYF | TGTGCCAGCAGCCAAGGGGGACTCTATCCTAGGGAGACCCAGTACTTC
TRBD2 | - | TRBJ2-5 | TRBV7-2 | CASSPQREKTQYF | TGTGCCAGCAGCCCTCAGCGGGAGAAGACCCAGTACTTC
TRBD1 | - | TRBJ1-1 | TRBV11-1 | CASSGDRLRTEAFF | TGTGCCAGCAGCGGGGACAGGCTGCGGACTGAAGCTTTCTTT
TRBD1 | - | TRBJ1-1 | TRBV6-6 | CASRSTTGEGAEAFF | TGTGCCAGCAGATCCACAACAGGGGAAGGGGCTGAAGCTTTCTTT
- | once | TRBJ1-1 | TRBV5-1 | CASSLEFQGEAFF | TGCGCCAGCAGCTTGGAGTTTCAGGGTGAAGCTTTCTTT
- | - | TRBJ2-7 | TRBV11-1 | CASSLGTGRLVYEQYF | TGTGCCAGCAGCTTAGGTACGGGGCGACTAGTCTACGAGCAGTACTTC
- | - | TRBJ1-1 | TRBV18 | CASSPEINGVEAFF | TGTGCCAGCTCACCCGAAATTAACGGCGTTGAAGCTTTCTTT
- | - | TRBJ2-3 | TRBV24-1 | CATSDFPAGLSTDTQYF | TGTGCCACCAGTGATTTTCCCGCGGGTCTGAGCACAGATACGCAGTATTTT
TRBD2 | - | TRBJ2-7 | TRBV5-4 | CASSATSGRDEQYF | TGTGCCAGCAGCGCGACTAGCGGGAGGGACGAGCAGTACTTC
- | - | TRBJ1-1 | TRBV13 | CASSRGGNTEAFF | TGTGCCAGCAGTAGGGGTGGGAACACTGAAGCTTTCTTT
- | - | TRBJ2-3 | TRBV4-2 | CASRRSLPGTDTQYF | TGTGCCAGCAGACGTAGCCTTCCGGGCACAGATACGCAGTATTTT
- | - | TRBJ2-3 | TRBV5-1 | CASSPSGRADTQYF | TGCGCCAGCAGCCCCTCCGGGCGAGCAGATACGCAGTATTTT
- | - | TRBJ1-2 | TRBV25-1 | CASSRTGWLDYGYTF | TGTGCCAGCAGTAGAACAGGGTGGTTAGACTATGGCTACACCTTC
- | - | TRBJ2-7 | TRBV7-2 | CASSLNSPYEQYF | TGTGCCAGCAGCTTAAACAGCCCATACGAGCAGTACTTC
- | - | TRBJ2-7 | TRBV5-1 | CASSLERGEQYF | TGCGCCAGCAGCTTGGAACGTGGCGAGCAGTACTTC
- | few | TRBJ1-3 | TRBV18 | CASSLYAPHRAGNTIYF | TGTGCCAGCTCACTATATGCTCCTCACAGGGCTGGAAACACCATATATTTT
TRBD2 | - | TRBJ2-1 | TRBV7-9 | CASSSTGTSSYEQFF | TGTGCCAGCAGCTCCACCGGGACTAGCTCGTATGAGCAGTTCTTC
TRBD1 | - | TRBJ1-2 | TRBV5-6 | CASSPLAGGLYGYTF | TGTGCCAGCAGTCCACTGGCAGGGGGCCTCTATGGCTACACCTTC
- | - | TRBJ1-2 | TRBV5-1 | CASSWWAQTSNYGYTF | TGCGCCAGCAGCTGGTGGGCCCAGACATCCAACTATGGCTACACCTTC
- | few | TRBJ2-1 | TRBV30 | CAWSRLASSYNEQFF | TGTGCCTGGAGTCGTCTAGCGAGCTCCTACAATGAGCAGTTCTTC
TRBD2 | - | TRBJ2-3 | TRBV7-3 | CASSPNSAGTDTQYF | TGTGCCAGCAGCCCGAACTCAGCGGGGACAGATACGCAGTATTTT
- | - | TRBJ1-2 | TRBV5-4 | CASRPPGTPSGYTF | TGTGCCAGCAGACCCCCCGGGACCCCTTCCGGCTACACCTTC
- | - | TRBJ1-6 | TRBV7-9 | CASSNYNSPLHF | TGTGCCAGCAGCAACTACAATTCACCCCTCCACTTT
TRBD1 | few | TRBJ2-6 | TRBV4-2 | CASSPRTGGADGANVLTF | TGTGCCAGCAGCCCTCGAACAGGGGGCGCAGATGGGGCCAACGTCCTGACTTTC
- | - | TRBJ1-1 | TRBV15 | CATSRVGGTEAFF | TGTGCCACCAGCAGAGTGGGGGGCACTGAAGCTTTCTTT
TRBD2 | - | TRBJ2-3 | TRBV24-1 | CATGERGNTDTQYF | TGTGCCACCGGAGAGCGGGGAAACACAGATACGCAGTATTTT
- | - | TRBJ2-7 | TRBV24-1 | CATSVPPPDTQDSYEQYF | TGTGCCACCAGTGTCCCCCCCCCAGACACCCAGGACTCCTACGAGCAGTACTTC
- | - | TRBJ2-7 | TRBV28 | CASSLYSRGSPEQYF | TGTGCCAGCAGTTTATATTCCCGGGGGTCCCCCGAGCAGTACTTC
- | - | TRBJ1-5 | TRBV5-4 | CASSLNRDQPQHF | TGTGCCAGCAGCTTGAACAGGGATCAGCCCCAGCATTTT
TRBD2 | - | TRBJ2-1 | TRBV7-3 | CASSWGAGAGYNEQFF | TGTGCCAGCAGCTGGGGAGCGGGAGCGGGTTACAATGAGCAGTTCTTC
- | - | TRBJ2-7 | TRBV27 | CASSFGSRSYEQYF | TGTGCCAGCAGTTTCGGCAGCCGCTCCTACGAGCAGTACTTC
- | - | TRBJ2-7 | TRBV19 | CASSRGIDYEQYF | TGTGCCAGTAGTCGGGGGATCGACTACGAGCAGTACTTC
TRBD1 | once | TRBJ1-4 | TRBV3-1/TRBV3-2 | CASSRRDRSEKLFF | TGTGCCAGCAGCCGCCGGGACAGGAGCGAAAAACTGTTTTTT
TRBD1 | once | TRBJ2-7 | TRBV6-5 | CASRGTGTYEQYF | TGTGCCAGCAGGGGGACAGGGACCTACGAGCAGTACTTC
- | once | TRBJ2-2 | TRBV15 | CATSRPGLNTGELFF | TGTGCCACCAGCAGACCGGGACTGAACACCGGGGAGCTGTTTTTT
- | - | TRBJ1-4 | TRBV2 | CASSWDRSNEKLFF | TGTGCCAGCAGTTGGGACCGGTCTAATGAAAAACTGTTTTTT